This TCR beta chain is from a study of blood T cell repertoires in COVID-19. Study at large: The United States, Italy and Spain provided the acute and convalescent COVID-19 samples. The analysed material was cDNA or gDNA that came from T cells, B-cell-depleted T cells, or PBMCs.

The CDR3 is 10 amino acids. V lost 4 bases to trimming and J lost 3 bases, with 3 bases between them. Germline lookup yields CDR1 DFQATT and CDR2 SNEGSKA (reference sequence). This clone was picked up a small number of times. How the authors handled the data: Amplification from reference gene primers served as the basis for estimated nucleated cell counts. The repertoire was sequenced with immunoSEQ multiplex PCR; TCRdb's copy has only in-frame clones and lacks some. The V and J calls and clone size are taken from that table; D and trimming were inferred from the DNA. This repertoire shows roughly 42,000 clones, approximately 88% found once; its top ten account for about 4%.

Sequenced sample: peripheral blood. This TCR was recovered from a human donor in a cohort sampled during active COVID-19. The chain has TRBV20-1 and TRBJ2-5, with D uncertain. In nucleotides, the CDR3 is TGCAGTGCTATAAAAGAGACCCAGTACTTC. It is translated as CSAIKETQYF.